This TCR beta chain was captured by sequencing in a study of T cells in localized non-small cell lung cancer. Overall study results and limits: Measurement of T cell clonality placed uninvolved adjacent lung highest, above the level in tumor. Owing to sequencing of a solitary tumor region, heterogeneity cannot be discounted.

Germline trimming cut 6 bases from V and 6 bases from J; bases unmatched to any gene: 8. Germline V gene lookup returns CDR1 LNHNV and CDR2 YYDKDF (reference sequence). The CDR3 has 15 amino acids. The count of this clone is one. No antigen is known for it. Profiled with immunoSEQ multiplex PCR; TCRdb holds only in-frame clones, not every one. The sample shows fewer than 40,000 clones, 78% of them seen only once. The source of this sequence is a male donor at least 60 years old with stage II squamous cell lung carcinoma. The sample in question was peripheral blood, obtained before any cancer treatment. The chain combines TRBV15 with TRBJ2-1; 10 bases match TRBD2. For the CDR3, the DNA is TGTGCCACCAGTCCAGCGGGGGGGAGGGTCAATGAGCAGTTCTTC. Protein product: CATSPAGGRVNEQFF.